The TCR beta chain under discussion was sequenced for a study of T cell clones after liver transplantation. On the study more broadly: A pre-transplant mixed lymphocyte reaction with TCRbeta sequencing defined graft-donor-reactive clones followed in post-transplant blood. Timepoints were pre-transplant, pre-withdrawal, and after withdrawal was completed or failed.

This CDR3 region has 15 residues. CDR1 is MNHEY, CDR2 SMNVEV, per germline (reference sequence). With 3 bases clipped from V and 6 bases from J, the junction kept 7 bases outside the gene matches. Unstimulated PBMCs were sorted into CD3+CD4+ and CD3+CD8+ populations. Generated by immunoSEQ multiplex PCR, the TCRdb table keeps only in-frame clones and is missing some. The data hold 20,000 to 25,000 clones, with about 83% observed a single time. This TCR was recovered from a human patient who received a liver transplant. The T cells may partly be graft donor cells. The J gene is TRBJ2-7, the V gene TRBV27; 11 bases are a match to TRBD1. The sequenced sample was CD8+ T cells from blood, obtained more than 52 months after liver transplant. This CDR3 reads CASSFSGTGGIEQYF. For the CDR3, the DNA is TGTGCCAGCAGTTTCTCCGGGACAGGGGGGATCGAGCAGTACTTC.